The 19 T cell receptor beta chains below were found in one sample sequenced in a study of beta chain features in type 1 diabetes. The study reverse transcribed the entire isolated RNA, so it sequenced expressed TCRB transcripts. The assay was immunoSEQ multiplex PCR, and TCRdb's table has in-frame clones only and misses some. The repertoire holds about 150,000 clones, with about 8.1% as singletons. Sequenced input: central memory CD4+ T cells from blood. These receptors all come from a man younger than 35 in good health.

V gene TRBV15 combines with J gene TRBJ2-1; 10 bases line up with TRBD2. CDR1 and CDR2 from the germline V gene are LNHNV and YYDKDF (reference sequence). Trimming at V came to 0 bases and at J to 6 bases, leaving 2 bases not matched to a gene. This CDR3 is 15 amino acids long. The CDR3 reads CATSRDLAGVNEQFF. As DNA, the CDR3 is TGTGCCACCAGCAGAGATCTAGCGGGGGTCAATGAGCAGTTCTTC.

The V gene is TRBV7-3, the J gene TRBJ1-1, with TRBD1 matching 7 bases. In germline, CDR1 is SGHTA, CDR2 FQGTGA. V dropped 6 bases and J dropped 5; count of bases not matched to a gene: 12. This CDR3 comprises 15 residues. This CDR3 is CASSFTHSRGTEAFF. The DNA for the CDR3 is TGTGCCAGCAGTTTTACCCACTCCAGGGGGACTGAAGCTTTCTTT.

This chain links TRBV18 with TRBJ2-5; 8 bases map to TRBD1. Looked up from germline, CDR1 is KGHSH and CDR2 is LQKENI. V lost 1 base to trimming and J lost 4 bases; unmatched junction nucleotides: 8. This CDR3 is built from 16 residues. CDR3 residues: CASSPLRTGTGETQYF. The DNA of the CDR3 is TGTGCCAGCTCACCACTACGGACAGGGACGGGAGAGACCCAGTACTTC.

There are a few counts of this clone. This rearrangement joins TRBV29-1 to TRBJ1-1; TRBD1 is a possible D gene (6 bases). CDR3 length: 12 amino acids. Deletions cut 7 bases from V and 0 bases from J, with 9 bases between. Germline V gene sequence: CDR1 SQVTM, CDR2 ANQGSEA. CDR3 sequence: CSAGQMNTEAFF. The CDR3 coding sequence is TGCAGCGCCGGACAGATGAACACTGAAGCTTTCTTT.

The chain combines TRBV19 with TRBJ2-7, with 8 bases identical to TRBD1. The CDR3 runs 15 residues. V dropped 6 bases and J dropped 3; count of bases not matched to a gene: 10. The germline V gene has CDR1 LNHDA and CDR2 SQIVND (reference sequence). This CDR3 is CASRTSTGAVYEQYF. The CDR3, as DNA: TGTGCCAGTAGGACGTCGACAGGGGCGGTCTACGAGCAGTACTTC.

This chain joins TRBV19 and TRBJ1-1; 11 bases line up with TRBD1. Trimming cost V 3 bases and J 4 bases; bases outside gene matches: 1. This CDR3 is 14 amino acids long. Germline-derived CDR1 and CDR2 are LNHDA and SQIVND (reference sequence). For the CDR3, the DNA is TGTGCCAGTAGTATTGGGACAGGGGGCACTGAAGCTTTCTTT. Translating it yields CASSIGTGGTEAFF.

The chain links TRBV7-2 to TRBJ2-7; D uncertain. This CDR3 region has 12 residues. Germline lookup yields CDR1 SGHTA and CDR2 FQGNSA. Between the trimmed V and J ends, which lost 5 bases and 7 bases, there was a span of 12 bases. The CDR3 bases are TGTGCCAGCAGCGCGCTCGGTCGGGAGCAGTACTTC. Its translation is CASSALGREQYF.

This chain joins TRBV2 and TRBJ2-1; the match to TRBD2 covers 7 bases. Trimming at V came to 7 bases and at J to 3 bases, leaving 6 bases not matched to a gene. Per the germline V gene, CDR1 is SNHLY and CDR2 is FYNNEI. CDR3 length: 14 amino acids. The CDR3 DNA sequence: TGTGCCAGCACCCTAGCGGTAATCTACAATGAGCAGTTCTTC. Its translation is CASTLAVIYNEQFF.

The chain links TRBV28 to TRBJ2-1; a weak D match, TRBD1 (6 bases). V gave up 2 bases and J gave up 4 bases, with 15 bases separating them. Per the germline V gene, CDR1 is MDHEN and CDR2 is SYDVKM. This CDR3 contains 16 residues. In nucleotides, the CDR3 is TGTGCCAGCAGTTTACCGGGACACCAAAGGTACAATGAGCAGTTCTTC. Translation: CASSLPGHQRYNEQFF. Full variable domain (missing parts from reference TRBV28 and TRBJ2-1): DVKVTQSSRYLVKRTGEKVFLECVQDMDHENMFWYRQDPGLGLRLIYFSYDVKMKEKGDIPEGYSVSREKKERFSLILESASTNQTSMYLCASSLPGHQRYNEQFFGPGTRLTVL.

V and J are TRBV6-5 and TRBJ1-2, with 7 bases matching TRBD1. Germline V CDR1 and CDR2: MNHEY, SVGAGI. V gave up 0 bases and J gave up 2 bases; unmatched junction bases: 3. The CDR3 covers 15 residues. The CDR3 region has the DNA TGTGCCAGCAGTTACTCAAAGGGGGCCAACTATGGCTACACCTTC. Its translation is CASSYSKGANYGYTF.

The J gene is TRBJ1-2, the V gene TRBV9; perhaps TRBD1 as D (6 bases). Germline V gene lookup returns CDR1 SGDLS and CDR2 YYNGEE. The CDR3 totals 19 residues. Between the trimmed V and J ends, which lost 4 bases and 4 bases, there was a span of 29 bases. CDR3 coding DNA: TGTGCCAGCAGCATGTCATCACGGGACAAGCCTGGGCTTAGCTATGGCTACACCTTC. Amino acids: CASSMSSRDKPGLSYGYTF.

The chain combines TRBV5-1 with TRBJ2-5; 7 nucleotides line up with TRBD2. V shed 0 bases, J shed 2 bases, and the junction held 7 bases outside the gene matches. The germline CDR1 and CDR2 sequences are SGHRS and YFSETQ. The CDR3 runs 16 residues. The CDR3 DNA follows: TGCGCCAGCAGCTTGGCCGAGACTAGCCGGCAAGAGACCCAGTACTTC. Translating it yields CASSLAETSRQETQYF. The whole variable domain, filled in from reference TRBV5-1 and TRBJ2-5, reads KAGVTQTPRYLIKTRGQQVTLSCSPISGHRSVSWYQQTPGQGLQFLFEYFSETQRNKGNFPGRFSGRQFSNSRSEMNVSTLELGDSALYLCASSLAETSRQETQYFGPGTRLLVL.

Of note for this clone: This same CDR3 is encoded by further DNA sequences in the sample. CDR3 amino acids: CASSLWQGNQPQHF. In DNA form, the CDR3 reads TGTGCCAGCAGTTTATGGCAGGGCAATCAGCCCCAGCATTTT. V and J are TRBV28 and TRBJ1-5; D gene ambiguous. The germline V gene has CDR1 MDHEN and CDR2 SYDVKM. V lost 0 bases and J lost 2, with 5 bases in between. The CDR3 has 14 residues.

This clone has more than one count but fewer than ten. This chain connects TRBV7-6 to TRBJ2-5; D is possibly TRBD2 (6 bases). CDR3 length: 15 residues. CDR1 and CDR2 from the germline V gene are SGHVS and FNYEAQ. The ends were cut back, 0 bases at V and 5 bases at J, with 13 bases in the middle. This CDR3 is CASSLAAAAGETQYF. The CDR3 nucleotides read TGTGCCAGCAGCTTAGCGGCAGCTGCGGGGGAGACCCAGTACTTC.

This clone occurred a few times. This chain connects TRBV10-3 to TRBJ2-3; 10 bases match TRBD2. The CDR3 consists of 17 residues. J gave up 1 base and V 0 bases, and 4 bases lay outside the gene matches. The germline CDR1 and CDR2 sequences are ENHRY and SYGVKD. For the CDR3, the DNA is TGTGCCATCAGTGAGTCAGGTCTAGCGGGGGGCACAGATACGCAGTATTTT. Translating it yields CAISESGLAGGTDTQYF.

The V and J genes are TRBV29-1 and TRBJ2-7; TRBD1 matches 9 bases. The trim removed 3 bases at V and 5 bases at J, leaving 2 bases unmatched. Germline CDR1 and CDR2: SQVTM and ANQGSEA. The CDR3 spans 12 residues. CDR3 DNA: TGCAGCGTTGATACAGGGGGCCACGAGCAGTACTTC. Translated, it gives CSVDTGGHEQYF.

This chain joins TRBV7-3 and TRBJ2-2; the match to TRBD1 covers 10 bases. This CDR3 contains 16 residues. Trimming took 1 base from V and 4 from J; bases not matched to a gene: 3. The germline V gene has CDR1 SGHTA and CDR2 FQGTGA. CDR3 coding DNA: TGTGCCAGCAGCTTAAGACAGGGGGCGAGCACCGGGGAGCTGTTTTTT. Translation gives CASSLRQGASTGELFF. Together with reference TRBV7-3 and TRBJ2-2, the CDR3 gives the full variable domain: GAGVSQTPSNKVTEKGKYVELRCDPISGHTALYWYRQSLGQGPEFLIYFQGTGAADDSGLPNDRFFAVRPEGSVSTLKIQRTERGDSAVYLCASSLRQGASTGELFFGEGSRLTVL.

This clone was recorded a few times. The chain combines TRBV30 with TRBJ2-7; a weak D match, TRBD2 (6 bases). This CDR3 has 16 residues. V lost 4 bases, J lost 0 bases, and 19 bases lay in between. Germline CDR1 reads GTSNPN; CDR2 reads SVGIG (reference sequence). The CDR3 is CAWTKKRVQSSYEQYF. DNA of the CDR3: TGTGCCTGGACCAAGAAGCGGGTACAAAGCTCCTACGAGCAGTACTTC.

Many counts were recorded for this clone. The chain links TRBV29-1 to TRBJ2-3; D call uncertain. This CDR3 is built from 11 residues. Trimming pared 2 bases from V and 2 bases from J, leaving 2 bases between. In germline, CDR1 is SQVTM, CDR2 ANQGSEA. The CDR3 region has the DNA TGCAGCGTTGAACTCACAGATACGCAGTATTTT. Its translation is CSVELTDTQYF.